The sequence of this T cell receptor (beta chain) was determined in a study of blood T cell repertoires in COVID-19. About the research overall: From the United States, Italy and Spain came samples of acute and convalescent COVID-19. The analysed material was cDNA or gDNA that came from T cells, B-cell-depleted T cells, or PBMCs.

Authors' processing steps: Amplification of reference gene primers was used by the study to estimate nucleated cell counts. Sequencing was performed with immunoSEQ multiplex PCR; in TCRdb, only in-frame clones are kept and a portion is missing. That table is the source of V, J and clone size, and D and trimming were worked out from the DNA. The sample holds a few hundred thousand clones, 88% seen once. Germline V lookup: CDR1 SGHDT, CDR2 YYEEEE. The ends lost 4 bases at V and 3 bases at J; junction bases unmatched: 11. The CDR3 is 16 residues long. The material sequenced was peripheral blood. The V call is TRBV5-6, the J call TRBJ2-3, with 7 bases matching TRBD1. The origin of this receptor is a man aged 55 to 70 who had recovered from COVID-19. CDR3 DNA sequence: TGTGCCAGCAGCGGGTCCACAGGGGTGAGAACAGATACGCAGTATTTT. Translation gives CASSGSTGVRTDTQYF.